This T cell receptor (beta chain) emerged from a study of T cell responses to AZD1222 COVID-19 vaccine. About the study: Analysis merged second doses at about 4 or about 12 weeks.

As to this clone: The antigen is undetermined.

Repertoires were generated with immunoSEQ multiplex PCR, while TCRdb's copy carries only in-frame clones and drops some. The sample yields around 160,000 clones, around nine tenths seen once. Study-wide findings and caveats: Sampling captured repertoires only after the peak T cell response. Spike-specific TCR depth and breadth grew after two AZD1222 doses. Vaccine-associated CD4 TCRs spanned spike, dominant at 160-218 and 743-854.

This TCR was sampled from an adult in good health. The source was peripheral blood, collected on day 0 of AZD1222 vaccination.

CDR3 region: CASSQSPPREGPDTQYF. The CDR3 bases are TGTGCCAGCAGCCAATCCCCTCCGCGGGAGGGCCCAGATACGCAGTATTTT. The genes are TRBV3-1 (or the pseudogene TRBV3-2) and TRBJ2-3; 9 bases map to TRBD2. Trimming at V came to 2 bases and at J to 4 bases, leaving 10 bases not matched to a gene. This CDR3 has 17 residues. Germline-derived CDR1 and CDR2 are LGHDT and YNNKEL (reference sequence).